This T cell receptor (beta chain) appears in the sequencing data of a study of CD8 T cells in Susac syndrome. The authors reverse transcribed roughly 0.45 to 1 ug RNA with random hexamers. TCRdb ran MiXCR on the immunoSEQ multiplex PCR reads and lists one entry per CDR3 protein. The sample has roughly 140,000 distinct CDR3 sequences; 94% are singletons. Germline values: CDR1 DFQATT, CDR2 SNEGSKA (reference sequence). Trimming took off 6 bases at V and 3 bases at J, with 18 bases between the two ends. This CDR3 has 14 amino acids. Controls matched for sex and age were healthy donors. The sample taken for sequencing was CD8+ T cells from PBMCs. The receptor was derived from a human donor in good health. V gene TRBV20-1 combines with J gene TRBJ2-7, with unresolved D. The CDR3 here is CSARPDAVFYEQYF. CDR3 DNA: TGCAGTGCCAGGCCGGACGCCGTTTTCTACGAGCAGTACTTC.